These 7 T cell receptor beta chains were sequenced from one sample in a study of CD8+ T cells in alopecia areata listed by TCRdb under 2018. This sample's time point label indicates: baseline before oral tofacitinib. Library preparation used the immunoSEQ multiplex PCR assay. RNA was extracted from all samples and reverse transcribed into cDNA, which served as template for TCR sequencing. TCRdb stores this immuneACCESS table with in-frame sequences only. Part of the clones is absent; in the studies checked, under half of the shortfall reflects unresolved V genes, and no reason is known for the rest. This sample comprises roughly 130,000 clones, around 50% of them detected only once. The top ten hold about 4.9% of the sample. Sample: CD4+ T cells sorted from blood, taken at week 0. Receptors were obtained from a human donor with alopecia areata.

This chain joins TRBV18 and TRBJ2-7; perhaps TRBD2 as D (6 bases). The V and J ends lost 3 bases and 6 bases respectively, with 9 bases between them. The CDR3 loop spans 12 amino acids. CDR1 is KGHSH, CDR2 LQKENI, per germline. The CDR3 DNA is TGTGCCAGCTCACCGCAGGAGGGCGAGCAGTACTTC. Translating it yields CASSPQEGEQYF.

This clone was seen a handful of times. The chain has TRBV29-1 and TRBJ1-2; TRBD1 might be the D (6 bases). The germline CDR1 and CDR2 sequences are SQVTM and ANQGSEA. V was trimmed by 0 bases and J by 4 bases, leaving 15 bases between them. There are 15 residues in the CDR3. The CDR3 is CSVEDPRGRGYGYTF. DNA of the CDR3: TGCAGCGTTGAAGATCCCCGGGGGCGCGGCTATGGCTACACCTTC.

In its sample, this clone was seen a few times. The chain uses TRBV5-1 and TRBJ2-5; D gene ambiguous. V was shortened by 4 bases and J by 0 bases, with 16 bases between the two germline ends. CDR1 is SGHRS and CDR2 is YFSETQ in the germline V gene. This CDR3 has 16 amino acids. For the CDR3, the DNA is TGCGCCAGCAGCAAAGCCCCGCTCGGCAACCAAGAGACCCAGTACTTC. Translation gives CASSKAPLGNQETQYF.

This chain's CDR3 is CASTGGGGAADTQYF. The CDR3 DNA follows: TGTGCCAGCACTGGCGGCGGGGGGGCCGCAGATACGCAGTATTTT. V and J are TRBV2 and TRBJ2-3; 9 bases map to TRBD2. The CDR3 covers 15 residues. The ends lost 7 bases at V and 4 bases at J; junction bases unmatched: 9. In germline, CDR1 is SNHLY, CDR2 FYNNEI.

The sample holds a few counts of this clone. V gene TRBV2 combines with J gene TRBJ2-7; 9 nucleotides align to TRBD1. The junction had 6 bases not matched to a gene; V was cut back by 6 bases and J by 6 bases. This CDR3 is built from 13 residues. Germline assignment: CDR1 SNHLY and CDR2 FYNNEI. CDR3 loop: CASRATGGGEQYF. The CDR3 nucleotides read TGTGCCAGCAGAGCAACAGGGGGCGGCGAGCAGTACTTC.

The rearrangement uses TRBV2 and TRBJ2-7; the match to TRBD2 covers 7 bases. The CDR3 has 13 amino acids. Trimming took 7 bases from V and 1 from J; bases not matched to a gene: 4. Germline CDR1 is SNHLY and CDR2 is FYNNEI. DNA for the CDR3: TGTGCCAGCAAGCTAGCGGTTTCCTACGAGCAGTACTTC. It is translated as CASKLAVSYEQYF.

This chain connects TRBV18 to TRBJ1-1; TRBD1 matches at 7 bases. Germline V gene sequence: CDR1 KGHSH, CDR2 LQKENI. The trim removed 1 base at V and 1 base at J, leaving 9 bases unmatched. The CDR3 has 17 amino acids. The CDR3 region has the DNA TGTGCCAGCTCACCACAGACAGGGATGTTAGCGAACACTGAAGCTTTCTTT. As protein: CASSPQTGMLANTEAFF. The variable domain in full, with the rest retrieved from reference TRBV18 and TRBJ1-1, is NAGVMQNPRHLVRRRGQEARLRCSPMKGHSHVYWYRQLPEEGLKFMVYLQKENIIDESGMPKERFSAEFPKEGPSILRIQQVVRGDSAAYFCASSPQTGMLANTEAFFGQGTRLTVV.